This T cell receptor (beta chain) was sequenced for a study of shared clonotypes between healthy human individuals. CDR1 is PRHDT and CDR2 is FYEKMQ in the germline V gene (reference sequence). J gave up 3 bases and V 8 bases, and 7 bases lay outside the gene matches. The CDR3 loop spans 16 amino acids. Study-wide results and caveats: When compared with the clonotypes that were shared by all four sorted-subset donors, the non-shared clonotypes turned out to have lower generation probabilities.

Notes on this clone: Antigen: not known.

CD45RO-negative cells were positively selected for CCR7, leaving out terminally differentiated effector memory CD45RA+ cells. Libraries were prepared by immunoSEQ multiplex PCR; TCRdb keeps only in-frame clonotypes and omits some of them. This repertoire shows nearly 2 million clones, roughly 95% found once; its top ten account for under 1.5%. Material for sequencing was naive CD8+ T cells sorted from blood. V is TRBV13 and J is TRBJ2-3; 14 positions agree with TRBD2. The receptor's source is a man aged 18 to 29 in good health. Here the CDR3 DNA reads TGTGCCAGCTCCCTCAGGACTAGCGGGAGGACAGATACGCAGTATTTT. It translates to CASSLRTSGRTDTQYF.